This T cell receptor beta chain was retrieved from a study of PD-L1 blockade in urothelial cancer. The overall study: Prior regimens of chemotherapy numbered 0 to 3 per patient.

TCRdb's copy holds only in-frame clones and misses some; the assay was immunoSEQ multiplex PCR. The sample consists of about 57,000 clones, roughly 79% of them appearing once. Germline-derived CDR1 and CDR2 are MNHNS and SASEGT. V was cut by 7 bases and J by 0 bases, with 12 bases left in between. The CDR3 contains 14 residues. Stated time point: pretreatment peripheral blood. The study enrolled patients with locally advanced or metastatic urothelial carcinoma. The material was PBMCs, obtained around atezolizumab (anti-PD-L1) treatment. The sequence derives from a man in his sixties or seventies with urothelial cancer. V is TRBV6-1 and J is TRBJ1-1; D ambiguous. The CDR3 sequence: CASKFPGLNTEAFF. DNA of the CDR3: TGTGCCAGCAAATTTCCGGGGTTGAACACTGAAGCTTTCTTT.